The next 32 T cell receptor beta chains were all read from a single sample in a study of cytomegalovirus exposure and HLA in healthy donors (dated by TCRdb to the late 2010s). To prepare the library, the immunoSEQ multiplex PCR assay was applied. The multiplex PCR relied on a mix of 60 forward primers for TCR Vbeta segments and 13 reverse primers for TCR Jbeta segments. As stored in TCRdb, this immuneACCESS dataset retains in-frame rearrangements with V and J assigned. A fraction of the clones does not appear; measured against another copy, unresolved V genes explain less than half of the discrepancy, and the remainder lacks a known reason. Within this sample are some 130,000 clones, with roughly 68% of them counted one time only. Of the sample, less than 7% is held by the ten largest clones. Input material: PBMCs. Receptors originate from a woman aged 45-60 years in good health and CMV-seropositive.

This rearrangement joins TRBV11-3 to TRBJ2-1, with 14 bases lining up with TRBD2. The V gene end was trimmed by 2 bases and the J gene end by 8 bases; junction bases not matched to a gene: 8. Germline assignment: CDR1 SGHNT and CDR2 YENEEA. The CDR3 is 17 residues long. CDR3 DNA: TGTGCCAGCAGCTTACTGCGACTAGCGGGGGGGCCCTATGAGCAGTTCTTC. Translating gives CASSLLRLAGGPYEQFF.

In DNA form, the CDR3 reads TGTGCCAGTAGTATAGAGACTACCTCCTACAATGAGCAGTTCTTC. Its protein is CASSIETTSYNEQFF. The chain uses TRBV19 and TRBJ2-1, with D possibly matching TRBD2 (5 bases). CDR1 is LNHDA, CDR2 SQIVND, per germline (reference sequence). This CDR3 is built from 15 residues. With 0 bases removed from V and 0 bases from J, the gap between germline ends came to 6 bases.

The rearrangement uses TRBV5-4 and TRBJ2-6; D unclear. This CDR3 has 15 amino acids. Germline V gene data show CDR1 as SGHNT and CDR2 as YYREEE (reference sequence). V was trimmed by 4 bases and J by 2 bases, leaving 10 bases between them. The CDR3 DNA sequence: TGTGCCAGCAGCCCTGAGGCGGCTGGGGCCAACGTCCTGACTTTC. It codes for CASSPEAAGANVLTF.

V and J are TRBV5-1 and TRBJ2-7; TRBD1 agrees at 7 bases. Germline V gene data show CDR1 as SGHRS and CDR2 as YFSETQ. The CDR3 is made up of 15 amino acids. V was clipped by 4 bases and J by 6 bases; unmatched bases: 13. The CDR3 DNA is TGCGCCAGCAGCGTAGAAATGAGGGGGCTCCGCGAGCAGTACTTC. Translated, it gives CASSVEMRGLREQYF. Complete variable domain (other parts from reference TRBV5-1 and TRBJ2-7): KAGVTQTPRYLIKTRGQQVTLSCSPISGHRSVSWYQQTPGQGLQFLFEYFSETQRNKGNFPGRFSGRQFSNSRSEMNVSTLELGDSALYLCASSVEMRGLREQYFGPGTRLTVT.

The chain has TRBV4-2 and TRBJ1-2; possible D gene TRBD1, 5 bases. Trimming stripped 0 bases from V and 4 bases from J, with 9 bases between. This CDR3 comprises 14 residues. Germline CDR1 reads LGHNA; CDR2 reads YNFKEQ. CDR3 DNA sequence: TGTGCCAGCAGCCAAGAGTCAGGGCTCTATGGCTACACCTTC. Protein: CASSQESGLYGYTF.

The chain links TRBV4-1 to TRBJ1-1, with D possibly TRBD1 on 6 matching bases. The germline V gene encodes CDR1 MGHRA and CDR2 YSYEKL. The CDR3 is made up of 17 amino acids. The V end was cut by 4 bases, the J end by 1 base, with 19 bases between. The CDR3 DNA is TGCGCCAGCAGCCGCCAACAAGTGAACAGGGCGAACACTGAAGCTTTCTTT. This gives the protein CASSRQQVNRANTEAFF.

This clone has more than one count but fewer than ten. V gene TRBV5-4 combines with J gene TRBJ1-3; TRBD1 might be the D (5 bases). V lost 4 bases and J 4 bases, leaving 15 bases between the germline ends. This CDR3 spans 15 amino acids. From germline, CDR1 is SGHNT and CDR2 YYREEE (reference sequence). As DNA, the CDR3 is TGTGCCAGCAGCGCACCCGGGGGTCTAGGAAACACCATATATTTT. As protein: CASSAPGGLGNTIYF.

The V call is TRBV7-8, the J call TRBJ1-5; 7 bases are a match to TRBD1. Trimming took 4 bases from V and 6 from J; bases not matched to a gene: 9. The germline gives CDR1 SGHVS, CDR2 FQNEAQ. There are 15 residues in the CDR3. The DNA of the CDR3 is TGTGCCAGCAGCTCCAAGTCACAGGGGTTTCAGCCCCAGCATTTT. Protein sequence: CASSSKSQGFQPQHF.

The chain carries TRBV2 and TRBJ1-5; no clear D. CDR3 length: 12 residues. In germline, CDR1 is SNHLY, CDR2 FYNNEI. V lost 4 bases and J 9 bases, leaving 10 bases between the germline ends. CDR3 bases: TGTGCCAGCAGTGCTGACGAGGGGCCCCAGCATTTT. This sequence encodes CASSADEGPQHF.

This clone was seen a handful of times. The CDR3 DNA reads as TGTGCCAGTAGTACAGGGGGCCTGGACACCGGGGAGCTGTTTTTT. Translating it yields CASSTGGLDTGELFF. This chain uses TRBV19 with TRBJ2-2, with 8 nucleotides matching TRBD1. The ends lost 4 bases at V and 3 bases at J; junction bases unmatched: 4. The CDR3 is 15 amino acids. CDR1 is LNHDA and CDR2 is SQIVND in the germline V gene (reference sequence).

The gene calls are TRBV5-1 and TRBJ1-1; tentative D call: TRBD1 (5 bases). CDR3 size: 12 residues. Trimming removed 5 bases from V and 4 bases from J, with 9 bases in between. CDR1 SGHRS and CDR2 YFSETQ come from the germline V gene. In nucleotides, the CDR3 is TGCGCCAGCAGTCAGGGTGGCACTGAAGCTTTCTTT. Translated: CASSQGGTEAFF.

The rearrangement joins TRBV20-1 to TRBJ2-1, with D unresolved. Germline values: CDR1 DFQATT, CDR2 SNEGSKA (reference sequence). The CDR3 covers 11 residues. The ends were cut back, 7 bases at V and 3 bases at J, with 7 bases in the middle. The CDR3 region is CSVGYYNEQFF. The CDR3 DNA reads as TGCAGTGTCGGGTACTACAATGAGCAGTTCTTC.

This chain joins TRBV7-9 and TRBJ1-1; TRBD1 aligns across 7 bases. The V gene end was trimmed by 4 bases and the J gene end by 4 bases; junction bases not matched to a gene: 6. The CDR3 is 14 residues long. Germline values: CDR1 SEHNR, CDR2 FQNEAQ (reference sequence). The CDR3 nucleotides read TGTGCCAGCAGCTCCCTTTCAGGGGGCACTGAAGCTTTCTTT. Its protein product is CASSSLSGGTEAFF.

This sequence joins TRBV18 and TRBJ1-4; D is uncertain. Germline lookup yields CDR1 KGHSH and CDR2 LQKENI. Deletions cut 6 bases from V and 7 bases from J, with 12 bases between. The CDR3 spans 13 residues. The DNA of the CDR3 is TGTGCCAGCTCTCTAGCTCGAGGTGAAAAACTGTTTTTT. Translation: CASSLARGEKLFF.

This chain links TRBV20-1 with TRBJ2-2; D ambiguous. CDR1 and CDR2 (germline): DFQATT, SNEGSKA (reference sequence). V shed 0 bases and J shed 13 bases, with 9 bases lying between them. CDR3 length equals 11 residues. The CDR3 reads CSARDPRGLFF. The CDR3 DNA follows: TGCAGTGCTAGAGATCCCCGAGGGCTGTTTTTT.

This chain links TRBV5-4 with TRBJ2-1; possibly TRBD2 for D (7 bases). The V end was cut by 4 bases, the J end by 13 bases, with 15 bases between. The CDR3 covers 12 residues. CDR1 is SGHNT, CDR2 YYREEE, per germline (reference sequence). CDR3 region: CASSPPGGTQFF. The DNA for the CDR3 is TGTGCCAGCAGCCCACCCGGGGGGACACAGTTCTTC.

V usage is TRBV19 and J usage is TRBJ2-5; 7 nucleotides align to TRBD1. J was trimmed by 4 bases and V by 3 bases; bases with no gene match: 5. Germline values: CDR1 LNHDA, CDR2 SQIVND (reference sequence). There are 14 residues in the CDR3. CDR3 residues: CASSMGPGGETQYF. The DNA for the CDR3 is TGTGCCAGTAGTATGGGACCAGGGGGAGAGACCCAGTACTTC.

This clone occurred a few times. CDR3 in DNA: TGTGCCAGCAGCGCGCAGGGAAGGAGGGACAATGAGCAGTTCTTC. Encoded protein: CASSAQGRRDNEQFF. The chain recombines TRBV9 with TRBJ2-1, with D perhaps matching TRBD2 (6 bases). From germline, CDR1 is SGDLS and CDR2 YYNGEE. Trimming removed 3 bases at V and 5 bases at J, with 15 bases between. CDR3 length equals 15 residues.

V gene TRBV15 combines with J gene TRBJ1-2; D is possibly TRBD1 (6 bases). The CDR3 spans 15 residues. Germline CDR1 reads LNHNV; CDR2 reads YYDKDF (reference sequence). V gave up 0 bases and J gave up 6 bases, with 14 bases separating them. CDR3 amino acids: CATSRDRQGFHGYTF. CDR3 coding DNA: TGTGCCACCAGCAGAGACAGGCAGGGGTTCCATGGCTACACCTTC.

In this sample, this clone turned up once. The chain has TRBV7-9 and TRBJ2-4, with D possibly being TRBD2 (6 bases). Germline-derived CDR1 and CDR2 are SEHNR and FQNEAQ (reference sequence). V lost 2 bases to trimming and J lost 9 bases, with 14 bases between them. The CDR3 is made up of 14 amino acids. The CDR3 DNA sequence: TGTGCCAGCAGCTTAACGATGGAGGAGGGCATTCAGTACTTC. Its translation: CASSLTMEEGIQYF.

This clone appeared a few times. The rearrangement links TRBV4-2 to TRBJ1-1; the match to TRBD1 covers 8 bases. The CDR3 consists of 17 residues. V lost 1 base to trimming and J lost 0 bases; unmatched junction nucleotides: 7. Per germline, CDR1 LGHNA and CDR2 YNFKEQ. CDR3 in DNA: TGTGCCAGCAGCCAAGGCGCCCGGACAGGGATGAACACTGAAGCTTTCTTT. Protein product: CASSQGARTGMNTEAFF.

This sequence joins TRBV5-1 and TRBJ2-2, with D unresolved. Trimming removed 3 bases at V and 0 bases at J, with 6 bases between. The CDR3 covers 14 residues. Looked up from germline, CDR1 is SGHRS and CDR2 is YFSETQ. CDR3 residues: CASSYQTNTGELFF. In DNA, the CDR3 is TGCGCCAGCAGCTACCAGACGAACACCGGGGAGCTGTTTTTT.

J is TRBJ1-1 and V is TRBV7-9, with TRBD1 as a possible D gene (5 bases). Per germline, CDR1 SEHNR and CDR2 FQNEAQ (reference sequence). Trimming shortened V by 1 base and J by 4 bases, and 10 bases separated the two germline ends. There are 14 residues in the CDR3. In DNA form, the CDR3 reads TGTGCCAGCAGCTTAGGATCCGGGGGCACTGAAGCTTTCTTT. Amino acids: CASSLGSGGTEAFF.

CDR3 sequence: CASSPLKGASEQFF. The CDR3 DNA reads TGTGCCAGCAGCCCTCTCAAGGGGGCGAGTGAGCAGTTCTTC. The chain links TRBV6-6 to TRBJ2-1; 7 positions match TRBD1. The CDR3 is made up of 14 amino acids. Per the germline V gene, CDR1 is MNHNY and CDR2 is SVGAGI (reference sequence). The ends lost 6 bases at V and 9 bases at J; junction bases unmatched: 11.

The V and J genes are TRBV29-1 and TRBJ2-7, with 8 bases fitting TRBD1. With 7 bases clipped from V and 6 bases from J, the junction kept 11 bases outside the gene matches. This CDR3 spans 13 amino acids. CDR1 and CDR2 from the germline V gene are SQVTM and ANQGSEA. Written as DNA, the CDR3 is TGCAGCGGCAAGGGACAGGCCTCAGGCGAGCAGTACTTC. This gives the protein CSGKGQASGEQYF.

The CDR3 protein is CASSLPGGDTDTQYF. CDR3 sequence (DNA): TGCGCCAGCAGCTTGCCCGGGGGGGACACAGATACGCAGTATTTT. The chain employs TRBV5-1 and TRBJ2-3; 8 bases are shared with TRBD2. Per the germline V gene, CDR1 is SGHRS and CDR2 is YFSETQ. The V segment lost 1 base and the J segment 2 bases; nucleotides outside the gene matches: 3. This CDR3 spans 15 amino acids.

This clone turned up a few times. The J gene is TRBJ2-7, the V gene TRBV11-3; D uncertain. The CDR3 sequence is 14 residues long. With 1 base removed from V and 5 bases from J, the gap between germline ends came to 12 bases. CDR1 and CDR2 from the germline V gene are SGHNT and YENEEA. This CDR3 reads CASSLGEALHEQYF. The CDR3, as DNA: TGTGCCAGCAGCTTAGGAGAGGCCTTACACGAGCAGTACTTC.

The chain links TRBV28 to TRBJ1-6, with D perhaps matching TRBD1 (5 bases). V was shortened by 6 bases and J by 10 bases, with 25 bases between the two germline ends. The length of the CDR3 is 17 residues. The germline V gene encodes CDR1 MDHEN and CDR2 SYDVKM. The CDR3 DNA reads as TGTGCCAGCAGCCCACAACTGCTCAGGGCCCTTGGGTCACCCCTCCACTTT. Residues: CASSPQLLRALGSPLHF.

This clone was detected a few times. The rearrangement joins TRBV5-4 to TRBJ1-6; TRBD1 matches at 7 bases. Germline assignment: CDR1 SGHNT and CDR2 YYREEE (reference sequence). CDR3 length: 14 amino acids. The V segment lost 4 bases and the J segment 8 bases; nucleotides outside the gene matches: 6. This chain's CDR3 is CASSNDRAYSPLHF. The DNA of the CDR3 is TGTGCCAGCAGCAATGACAGGGCGTATTCACCCCTCCACTTT.

The chain is built from TRBV25-1 and TRBJ1-3; possibly TRBD1 for D (6 bases). The CDR3 loop spans 13 amino acids. Germline assignment: CDR1 MGHDK and CDR2 SYGVNS. V lost 3 bases and J lost 4, with 7 bases in between. This CDR3 is CASSDQGGNTIYF. CDR3 in DNA: TGTGCCAGCAGTGACCAGGGGGGAAACACCATATATTTT.

V gene TRBV5-4 combines with J gene TRBJ1-6; D might be TRBD1 (6 bases). This CDR3 has 12 residues. V gave up 7 bases and J gave up 7 bases, with 9 bases separating them. Per germline, CDR1 SGHNT and CDR2 YYREEE (reference sequence). The CDR3 bases are TGTGCCAGCGGGACAAGCAATTCACCCCTCCACTTT. It yields the protein CASGTSNSPLHF.

The table lists this clone with many counts. One end of the junction does not line up with germline, which may come from a read error. J is TRBJ1-1 and V is TRBV6-1; TRBD1 aligns across 8 bases. CDR3 length equals 16 residues. Germline assignment: CDR1 MNHNS and CDR2 SASEGT. The CDR3 nucleotides read TGTGCCAGCAGCGAAGGAAGACAGGGGCCTAACACTGAAGCTTTCTTT. Its translation is CASSEGRQGPNTEAFF.